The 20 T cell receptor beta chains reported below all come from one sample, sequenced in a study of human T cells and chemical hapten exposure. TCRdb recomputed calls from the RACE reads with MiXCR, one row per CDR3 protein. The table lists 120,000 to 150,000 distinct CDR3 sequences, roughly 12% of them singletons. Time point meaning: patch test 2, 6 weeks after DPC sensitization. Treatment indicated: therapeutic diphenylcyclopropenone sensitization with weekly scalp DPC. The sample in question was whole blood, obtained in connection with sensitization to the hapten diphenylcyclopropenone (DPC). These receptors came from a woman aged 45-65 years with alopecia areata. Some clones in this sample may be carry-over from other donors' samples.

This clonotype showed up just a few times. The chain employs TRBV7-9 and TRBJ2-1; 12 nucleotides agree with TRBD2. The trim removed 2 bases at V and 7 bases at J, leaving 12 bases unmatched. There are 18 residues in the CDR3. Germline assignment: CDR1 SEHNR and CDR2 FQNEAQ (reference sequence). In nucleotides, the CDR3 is TGTGCCAGCAGCTTAATACCCCTAGCGGGAGGGTCGGAGAATGAGCAGTTCTTC. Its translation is CASSLIPLAGGSENEQFF.

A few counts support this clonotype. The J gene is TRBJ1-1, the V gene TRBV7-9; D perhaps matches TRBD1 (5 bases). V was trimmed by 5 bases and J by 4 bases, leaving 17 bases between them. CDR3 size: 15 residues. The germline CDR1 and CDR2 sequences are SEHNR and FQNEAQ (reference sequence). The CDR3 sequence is CASSPSRVGGTEAFF. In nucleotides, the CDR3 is TGTGCCAGCAGCCCGAGCAGGGTGGGCGGCACTGAAGCTTTCTTT.

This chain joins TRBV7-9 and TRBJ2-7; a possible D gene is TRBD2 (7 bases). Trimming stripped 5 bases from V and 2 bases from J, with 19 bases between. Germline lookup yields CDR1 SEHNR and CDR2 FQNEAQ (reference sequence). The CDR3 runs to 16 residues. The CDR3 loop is CASSPPVGGPTYEQYF. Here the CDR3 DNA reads TGTGCCAGCAGCCCACCCGTGGGGGGGCCTACCTACGAGCAGTACTTC.

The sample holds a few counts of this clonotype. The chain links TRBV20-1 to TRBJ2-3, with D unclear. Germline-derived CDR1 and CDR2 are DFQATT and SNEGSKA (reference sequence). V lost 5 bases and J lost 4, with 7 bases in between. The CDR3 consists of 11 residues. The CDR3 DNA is TGCAGTGCTTACGCCCCAGATACGCAGTATTTT. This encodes CSAYAPDTQYF.

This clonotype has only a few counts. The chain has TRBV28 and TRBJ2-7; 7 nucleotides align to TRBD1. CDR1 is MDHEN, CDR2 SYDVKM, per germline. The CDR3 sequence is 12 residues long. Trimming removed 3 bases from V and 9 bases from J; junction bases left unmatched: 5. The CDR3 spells CASSFDRVRQYF. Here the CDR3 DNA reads TGTGCCAGCAGTTTCGACAGGGTGAGGCAGTACTTC.

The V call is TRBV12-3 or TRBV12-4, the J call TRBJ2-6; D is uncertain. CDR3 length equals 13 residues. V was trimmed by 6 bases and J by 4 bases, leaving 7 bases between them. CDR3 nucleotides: TGTGCCAGCAGGGCCTCCGGGGCCAACGTCCTGACTTTC. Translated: CASRASGANVLTF.

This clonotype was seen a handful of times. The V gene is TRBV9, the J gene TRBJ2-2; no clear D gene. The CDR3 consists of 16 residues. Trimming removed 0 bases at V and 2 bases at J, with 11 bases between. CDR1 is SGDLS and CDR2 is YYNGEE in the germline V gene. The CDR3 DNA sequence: TGTGCCAGCAGCGTAGGGGCCTGGTCCAACACCGGGGAGCTGTTTTTT. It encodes CASSVGAWSNTGELFF.

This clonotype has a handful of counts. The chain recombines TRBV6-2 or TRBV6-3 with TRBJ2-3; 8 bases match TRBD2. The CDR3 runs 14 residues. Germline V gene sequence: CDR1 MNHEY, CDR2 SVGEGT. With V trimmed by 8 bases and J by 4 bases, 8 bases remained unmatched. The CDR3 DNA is TGTGCCAGCGGGGCGGGAGGATGGTCAGATACGCAGTATTTT. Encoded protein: CASGAGGWSDTQYF.

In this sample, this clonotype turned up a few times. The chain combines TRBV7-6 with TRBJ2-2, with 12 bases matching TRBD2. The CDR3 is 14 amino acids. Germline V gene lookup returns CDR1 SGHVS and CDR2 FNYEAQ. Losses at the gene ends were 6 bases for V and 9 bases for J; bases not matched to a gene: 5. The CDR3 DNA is TGTGCCAGCAGGCCAACTAGCGGGAGGCGGGAGCTGTTTTTT. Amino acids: CASRPTSGRRELFF.

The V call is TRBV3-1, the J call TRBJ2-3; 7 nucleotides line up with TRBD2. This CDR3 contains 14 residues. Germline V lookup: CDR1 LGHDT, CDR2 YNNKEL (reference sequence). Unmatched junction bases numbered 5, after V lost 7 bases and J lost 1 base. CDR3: CASKASGGTDTQYF. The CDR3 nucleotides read TGTGCCAGCAAAGCTAGCGGAGGCACAGATACGCAGTATTTT.

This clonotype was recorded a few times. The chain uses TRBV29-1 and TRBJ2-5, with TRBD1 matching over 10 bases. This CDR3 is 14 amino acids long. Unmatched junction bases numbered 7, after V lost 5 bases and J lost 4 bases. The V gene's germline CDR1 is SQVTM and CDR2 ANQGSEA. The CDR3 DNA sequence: TGCAGCGTTCTGACAGGGGGCTGGGGAGAGACCCAGTACTTC. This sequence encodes CSVLTGGWGETQYF.

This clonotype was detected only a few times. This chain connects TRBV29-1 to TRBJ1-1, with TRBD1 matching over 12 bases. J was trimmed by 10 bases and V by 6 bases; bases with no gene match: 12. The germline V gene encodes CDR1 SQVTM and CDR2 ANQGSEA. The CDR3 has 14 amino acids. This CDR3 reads CSVRFPGQGAGAFF. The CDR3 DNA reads TGCAGCGTGAGATTTCCGGGACAGGGGGCAGGAGCTTTCTTT. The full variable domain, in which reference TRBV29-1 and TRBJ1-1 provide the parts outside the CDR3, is SAVISQKPSRDICQRGTSLTIQCQVDSQVTMMFWYRQQPGQSLTLIATANQGSEATYESGFVIDKFPISRPNLTFSTLTVSNMSPEDSSIYLCSVRFPGQGAGAFFGQGTRLTVV.

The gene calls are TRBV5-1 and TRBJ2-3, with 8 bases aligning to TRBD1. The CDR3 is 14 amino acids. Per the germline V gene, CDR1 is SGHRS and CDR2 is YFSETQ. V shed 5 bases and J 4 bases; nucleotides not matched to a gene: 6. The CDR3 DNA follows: TGCGCCAGCAGGCCCGGGACAGGCGCAGATACGCAGTATTTT. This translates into CASRPGTGADTQYF.

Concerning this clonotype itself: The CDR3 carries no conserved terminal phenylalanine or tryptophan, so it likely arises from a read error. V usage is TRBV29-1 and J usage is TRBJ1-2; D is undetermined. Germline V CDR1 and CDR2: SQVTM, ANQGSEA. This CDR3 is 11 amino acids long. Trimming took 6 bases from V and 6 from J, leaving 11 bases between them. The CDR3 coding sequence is TGCAGCGTGATGCGTGCCGATGGCTACACCATC. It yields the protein CSVMRADGYTI.

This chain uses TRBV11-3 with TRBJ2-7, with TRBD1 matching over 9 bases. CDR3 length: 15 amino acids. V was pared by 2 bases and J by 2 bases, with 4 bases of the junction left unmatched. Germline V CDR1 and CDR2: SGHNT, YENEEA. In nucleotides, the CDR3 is TGTGCCAGCAGCTTAAGGGGGGACAGGGCCTACGAGCAGTACTTC. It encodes CASSLRGDRAYEQYF. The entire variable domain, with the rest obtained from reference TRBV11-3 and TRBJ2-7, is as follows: EAGVVQSPRYKIIEKKQPVAFWCNPISGHNTLYWYLQNLGQGPELLIRYENEEAVDDSQLPKDRFSAERLKGVDSTLKIQPAELGDSAVYLCASSLRGDRAYEQYFGPGTRLTVT.

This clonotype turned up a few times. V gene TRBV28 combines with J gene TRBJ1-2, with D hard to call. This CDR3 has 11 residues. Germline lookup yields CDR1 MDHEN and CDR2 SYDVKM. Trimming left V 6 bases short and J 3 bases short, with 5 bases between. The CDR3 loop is CASREYYGYTF. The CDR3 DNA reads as TGTGCCAGCAGGGAGTACTATGGCTACACCTTC.

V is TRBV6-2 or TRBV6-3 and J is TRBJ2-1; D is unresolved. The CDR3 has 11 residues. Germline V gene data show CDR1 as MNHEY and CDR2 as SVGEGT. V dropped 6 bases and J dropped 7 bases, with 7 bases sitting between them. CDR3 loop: CASSSPNEQFF. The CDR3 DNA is TGTGCCAGCAGCAGTCCGAATGAGCAGTTCTTC.

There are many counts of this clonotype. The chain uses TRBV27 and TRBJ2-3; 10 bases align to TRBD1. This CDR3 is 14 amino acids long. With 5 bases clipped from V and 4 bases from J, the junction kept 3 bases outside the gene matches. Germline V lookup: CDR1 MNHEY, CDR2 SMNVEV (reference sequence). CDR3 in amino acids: CASSTGTGADTQYF. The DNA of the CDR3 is TGTGCCAGCAGTACCGGGACAGGGGCAGATACGCAGTATTTT.

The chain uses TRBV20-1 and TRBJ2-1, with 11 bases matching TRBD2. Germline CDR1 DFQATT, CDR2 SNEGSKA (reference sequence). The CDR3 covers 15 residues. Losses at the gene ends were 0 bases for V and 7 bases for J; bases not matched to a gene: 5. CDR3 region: CSARDRTSGLNEQFF. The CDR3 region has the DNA TGCAGTGCTAGAGATAGGACTAGCGGGTTAAATGAGCAGTTCTTC.

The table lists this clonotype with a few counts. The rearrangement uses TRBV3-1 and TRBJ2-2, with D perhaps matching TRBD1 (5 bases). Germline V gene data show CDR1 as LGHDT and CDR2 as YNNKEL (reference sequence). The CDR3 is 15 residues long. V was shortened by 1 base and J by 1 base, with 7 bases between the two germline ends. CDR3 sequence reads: CASSQAGRNTGELFF. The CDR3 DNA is TGTGCCAGCAGCCAAGCAGGGCGGAACACCGGGGAGCTGTTTTTT.